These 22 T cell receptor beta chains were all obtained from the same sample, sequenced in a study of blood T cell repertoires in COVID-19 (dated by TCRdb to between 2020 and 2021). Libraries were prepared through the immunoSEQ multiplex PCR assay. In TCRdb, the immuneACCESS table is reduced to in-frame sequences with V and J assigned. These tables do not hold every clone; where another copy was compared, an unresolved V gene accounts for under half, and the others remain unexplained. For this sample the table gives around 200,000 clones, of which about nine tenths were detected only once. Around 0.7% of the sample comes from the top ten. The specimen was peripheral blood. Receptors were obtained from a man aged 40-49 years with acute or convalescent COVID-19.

The CDR3 region is CASSYSIRTGPFEQYF. The CDR3 region has the DNA TGTGCCAGCAGTTACTCGATCAGGACAGGGCCTTTTGAGCAGTACTTC. This sequence joins TRBV6-2 or TRBV6-3 and TRBJ2-7, with TRBD1 identical over 8 bases. V dropped 0 bases and J dropped 7; count of bases not matched to a gene: 11. Germline CDR1 reads MNHEY; CDR2 reads SVGEGT. The CDR3 runs to 16 residues.

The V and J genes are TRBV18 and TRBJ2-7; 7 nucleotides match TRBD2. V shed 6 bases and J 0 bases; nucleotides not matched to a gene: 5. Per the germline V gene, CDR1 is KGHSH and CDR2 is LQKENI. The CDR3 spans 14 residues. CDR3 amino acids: CASSSGTTSYEQYF. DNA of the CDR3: TGTGCCAGCTCCTCCGGGACTACCTCCTACGAGCAGTACTTC.

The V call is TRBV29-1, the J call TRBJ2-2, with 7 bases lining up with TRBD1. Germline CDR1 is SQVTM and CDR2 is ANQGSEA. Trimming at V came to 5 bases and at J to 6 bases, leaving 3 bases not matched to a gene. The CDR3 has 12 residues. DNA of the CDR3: TGCAGCGTTACAGGGGTTGCCGGGGAGCTGTTTTTT. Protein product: CSVTGVAGELFF.

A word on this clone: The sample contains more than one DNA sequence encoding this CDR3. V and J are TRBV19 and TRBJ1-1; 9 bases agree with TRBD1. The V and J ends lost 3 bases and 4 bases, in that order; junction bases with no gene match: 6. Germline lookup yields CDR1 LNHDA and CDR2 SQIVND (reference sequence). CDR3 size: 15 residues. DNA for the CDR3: TGTGCCAGTAGTATTTCCGGGACAGGGAGCACTGAAGCTTTCTTT. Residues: CASSISGTGSTEAFF.

The DNA of the CDR3 is TGTGCCAGCAGTGTACAGGGCGCATCAGGAAACACCATATATTTT. It encodes CASSVQGASGNTIYF. The chain recombines TRBV27 with TRBJ1-3, with D possibly TRBD1 on 6 matching bases. This CDR3 contains 15 residues. V was pared by 5 bases and J by 4 bases, with 15 bases between. Germline CDR1 MNHEY, CDR2 SMNVEV (reference sequence).

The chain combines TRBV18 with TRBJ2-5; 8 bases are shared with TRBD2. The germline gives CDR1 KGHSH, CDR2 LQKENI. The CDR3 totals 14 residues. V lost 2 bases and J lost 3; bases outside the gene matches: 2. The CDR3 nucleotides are TGTGCCAGCTCACCAAAAGCGGGGGAAGAGACCCAGTACTTC. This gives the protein CASSPKAGEETQYF.

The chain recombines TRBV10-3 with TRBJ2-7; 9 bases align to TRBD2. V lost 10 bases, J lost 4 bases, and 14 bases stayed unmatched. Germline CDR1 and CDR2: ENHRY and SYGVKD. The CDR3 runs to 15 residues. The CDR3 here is CATLSWGGGVYEQYF. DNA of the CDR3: TGTGCCACCCTCTCTTGGGGCGGGGGGGTTTACGAGCAGTACTTC.

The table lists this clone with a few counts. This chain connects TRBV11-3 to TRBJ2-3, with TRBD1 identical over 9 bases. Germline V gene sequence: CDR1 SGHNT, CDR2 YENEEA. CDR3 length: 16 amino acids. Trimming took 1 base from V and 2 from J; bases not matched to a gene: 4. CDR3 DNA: TGTGCCAGCAGCTTAGGAGGGACAGGGACCACAGATACGCAGTATTTT. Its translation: CASSLGGTGTTDTQYF.

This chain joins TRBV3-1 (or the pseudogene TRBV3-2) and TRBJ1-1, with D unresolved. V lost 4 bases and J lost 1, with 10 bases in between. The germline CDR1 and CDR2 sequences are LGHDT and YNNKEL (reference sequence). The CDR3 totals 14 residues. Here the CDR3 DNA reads TGTGCCAGCAGCCCACACCGACAGAACACTGAAGCTTTCTTT. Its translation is CASSPHRQNTEAFF.

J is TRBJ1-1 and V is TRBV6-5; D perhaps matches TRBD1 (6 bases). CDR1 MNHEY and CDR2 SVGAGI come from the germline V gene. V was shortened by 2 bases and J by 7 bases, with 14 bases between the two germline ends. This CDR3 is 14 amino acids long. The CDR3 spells CASSYAGARGEAFF. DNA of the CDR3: TGTGCCAGCAGTTACGCGGGGGCGCGTGGTGAAGCTTTCTTT.

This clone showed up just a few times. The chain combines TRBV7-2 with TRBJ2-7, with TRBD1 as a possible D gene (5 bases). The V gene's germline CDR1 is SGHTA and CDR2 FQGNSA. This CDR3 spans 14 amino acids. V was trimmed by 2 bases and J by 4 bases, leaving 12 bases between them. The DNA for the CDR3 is TGTGCCAGCAGCTTATCAGGGAACCCTTACGAGCAGTACTTC. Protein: CASSLSGNPYEQYF. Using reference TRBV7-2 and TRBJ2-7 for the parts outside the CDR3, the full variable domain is GAGVSQSPSNKVTEKGKDVELRCDPISGHTALYWYRQSLGQGLEFLIYFQGNSAPDKSGLPSDRFSAERTGGSVSTLTIQRTQQEDSAVYLCASSLSGNPYEQYFGPGTRLTVT.

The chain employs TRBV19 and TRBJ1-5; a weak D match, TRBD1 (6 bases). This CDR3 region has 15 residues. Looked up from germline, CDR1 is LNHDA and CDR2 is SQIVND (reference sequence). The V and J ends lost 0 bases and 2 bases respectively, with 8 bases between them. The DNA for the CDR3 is TGTGCCAGTAGTATAGACAGGGGCGGCAATCAGCCCCAGCATTTT. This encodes CASSIDRGGNQPQHF.

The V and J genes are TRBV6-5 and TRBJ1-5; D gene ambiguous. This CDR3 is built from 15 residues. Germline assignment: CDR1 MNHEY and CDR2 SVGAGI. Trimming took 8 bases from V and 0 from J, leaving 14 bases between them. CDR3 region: CASLPSADSNQPQHF. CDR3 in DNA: TGTGCCAGCCTCCCCAGCGCCGATAGCAATCAGCCCCAGCATTTT.

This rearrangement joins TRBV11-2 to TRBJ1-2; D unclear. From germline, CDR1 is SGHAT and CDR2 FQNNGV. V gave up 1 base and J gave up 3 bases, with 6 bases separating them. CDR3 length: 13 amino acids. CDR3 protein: CASSLGAYYGYTF. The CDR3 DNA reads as TGTGCCAGCAGCTTAGGGGCCTACTATGGCTACACCTTC.

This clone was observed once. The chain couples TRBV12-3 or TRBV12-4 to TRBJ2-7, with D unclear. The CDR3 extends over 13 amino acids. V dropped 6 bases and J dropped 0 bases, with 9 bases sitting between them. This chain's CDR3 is CASSPQNSYEQYF. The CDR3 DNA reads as TGTGCCAGCAGCCCGCAGAACTCCTACGAGCAGTACTTC.

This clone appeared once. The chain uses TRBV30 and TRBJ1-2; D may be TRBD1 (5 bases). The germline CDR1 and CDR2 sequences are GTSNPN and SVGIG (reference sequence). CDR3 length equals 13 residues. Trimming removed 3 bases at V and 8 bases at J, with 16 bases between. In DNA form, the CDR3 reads TGTGCCTGGAGGGAACAAGGGGCGAGGGGCTACACCTTC. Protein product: CAWREQGARGYTF.

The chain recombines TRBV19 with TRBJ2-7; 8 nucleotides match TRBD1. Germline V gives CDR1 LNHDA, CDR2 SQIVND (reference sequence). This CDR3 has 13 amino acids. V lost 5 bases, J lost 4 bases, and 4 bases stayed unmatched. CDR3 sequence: CASSADRGYEQYF. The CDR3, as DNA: TGTGCCAGTAGTGCCGACAGGGGATACGAGCAGTACTTC.

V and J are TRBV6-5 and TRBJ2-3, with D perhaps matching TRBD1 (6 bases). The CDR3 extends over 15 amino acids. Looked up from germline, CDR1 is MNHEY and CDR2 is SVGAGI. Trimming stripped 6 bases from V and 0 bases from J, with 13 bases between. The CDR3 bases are TGTGCCAGCAGAGACCGGGACACGAGCACAGATACGCAGTATTTT. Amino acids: CASRDRDTSTDTQYF.

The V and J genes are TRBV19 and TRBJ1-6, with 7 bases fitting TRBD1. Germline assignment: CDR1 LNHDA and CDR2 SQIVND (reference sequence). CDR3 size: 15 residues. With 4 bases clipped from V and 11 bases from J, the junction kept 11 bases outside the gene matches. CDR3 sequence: CASSTSNRGFTPLHF. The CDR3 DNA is TGTGCCAGTAGTACGTCTAACAGGGGCTTTACACCCCTCCACTTT.

The CDR3 DNA reads TGTGCCAGCATGGCAGGGAGGGACGGTCAGCCCCAGCATTTT. It codes for CASMAGRDGQPQHF. The chain carries TRBV6-6 and TRBJ1-5, with D possibly TRBD1 on 5 matching bases. Germline lookup yields CDR1 MNHNY and CDR2 SVGAGI (reference sequence). Trimming removed 7 bases at V and 6 bases at J, with 16 bases between. The CDR3 has 14 residues.

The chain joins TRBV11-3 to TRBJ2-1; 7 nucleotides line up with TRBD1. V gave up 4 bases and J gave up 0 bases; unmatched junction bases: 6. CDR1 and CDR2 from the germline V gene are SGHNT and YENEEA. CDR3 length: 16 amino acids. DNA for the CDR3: TGTGCCAGCAGCTCGACAGGGATTAGCTCCTACAATGAGCAGTTCTTC. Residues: CASSSTGISSYNEQFF.

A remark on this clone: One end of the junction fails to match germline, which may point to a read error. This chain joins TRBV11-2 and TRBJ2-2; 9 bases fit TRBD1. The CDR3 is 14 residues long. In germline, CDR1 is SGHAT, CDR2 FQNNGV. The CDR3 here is CASTLQGATGELFF. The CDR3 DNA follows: TGTGCCAGCACCTTACAGGGGGCAACCGGGGAGCTGTTTTTT. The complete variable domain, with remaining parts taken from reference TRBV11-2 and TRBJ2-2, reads EAGVAQSPRYKIIEKRQSVAFWCNPISGHATLYWYQQILGQGPKLLIQFQNNGVVDDSQLPKDRFSAERLKGVDSTLKIQPAKLEDSAVYLCASTLQGATGELFFGEGSRLTVL.